This T cell receptor beta chain was retrieved from a study of CD8+ T cells in alopecia areata. Findings and caveats of the study: Scalp clonality and expanded CD8+ clones among the top 100 fell significantly with tofacitinib. It was observed that many expanded lesional clones persisted in scalp and blood during tofacitinib.

Germline V gene sequence: CDR1 GTSNPN, CDR2 SVGIG (reference sequence). Trimming took 1 base from V and 3 from J; bases not matched to a gene: 7. The CDR3 covers 16 residues. Described treatment: oral pan-JAK inhibitor, 5-10 mg twice daily. cDNA reverse transcribed from extracted RNA served as the sequencing template. Sequencing used immunoSEQ multiplex PCR; TCRdb keeps in-frame clones, though not all of them. The table records about 120,000 clones, roughly 63% of them present only once. About this clone itself: The antigen is not known.

The specimen comprised CD8+ T cells sorted from blood, sampled at week 4, from a patient treated with tofacitinib. The sequence was collected from a human donor with alopecia areata. The genes are TRBV30 and TRBJ2-1, with TRBD1 matching over 9 bases. The CDR3 here is CAWSALGTGLYNEQFF. The CDR3 DNA reads as TGTGCCTGGAGTGCCTTGGGGACAGGGCTCTACAATGAGCAGTTCTTC. Full variable domain (missing parts from reference TRBV30 and TRBJ2-1): SQTIHQWPATLVQPVGSPLSLECTVEGTSNPNLYWYRQAAGRGLQLLFYSVGIGQISSEVPQNLSASRPQDRQFILSSKKLLLSDSGFYLCAWSALGTGLYNEQFFGPGTRLTVL.